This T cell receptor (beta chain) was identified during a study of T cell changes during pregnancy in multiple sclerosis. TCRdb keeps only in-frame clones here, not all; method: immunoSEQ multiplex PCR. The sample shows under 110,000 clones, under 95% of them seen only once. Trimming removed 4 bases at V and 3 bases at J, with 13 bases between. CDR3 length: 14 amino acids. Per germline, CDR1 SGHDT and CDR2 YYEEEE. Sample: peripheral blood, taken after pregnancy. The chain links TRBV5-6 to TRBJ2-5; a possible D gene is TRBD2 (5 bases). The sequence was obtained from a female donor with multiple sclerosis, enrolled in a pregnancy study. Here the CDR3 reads CASSIRLSKETQYF. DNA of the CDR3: TGTGCCAGCAGCATCAGACTATCAAAAGAGACCCAGTACTTC.